These 21 T cell receptor beta chains were sequenced from one sample in a study of blood T cell repertoires in COVID-19. The method was immunoSEQ multiplex PCR; TCRdb's version includes in-frame clones alone and lacks a portion of them. The sample has about 220,000 clones, about 80% seen once. Sequencing was carried out using PBMCs or T cells enriched from blood (not recorded which). Receptors originate from a man aged 35 to 55 who had recovered from COVID-19.

The V gene is TRBV4-1, the J gene TRBJ1-3; possibly TRBD1 for D (6 bases). This CDR3 region has 15 residues. Trimming took off 1 base at V and 5 bases at J, with 12 bases between the two ends. Per the germline V gene, CDR1 is MGHRA and CDR2 is YSYEKL. CDR3 amino acids: CASSQGHQGRNTIYF. The CDR3 nucleotides read TGCGCCAGCAGCCAAGGCCACCAGGGGAGAAACACCATATATTTT.

The rearrangement links TRBV7-2 to TRBJ1-1; 9 bases line up with TRBD1. With V trimmed by 4 bases and J by 12 bases, 6 bases remained unmatched. Germline assignment: CDR1 SGHTA and CDR2 FQGNSA. The CDR3 has 12 residues. The CDR3 spells CASSWGQGMPFF. The CDR3 DNA reads TGTGCCAGCAGCTGGGGACAGGGAATGCCTTTCTTT.

The chain recombines TRBV7-3 with TRBJ2-7; 8 nucleotides match TRBD1. This CDR3 spans 15 amino acids. The junction had 11 bases not matched to a gene; V was cut back by 8 bases and J by 2 bases. Germline assignment: CDR1 SGHTA and CDR2 FQGTGA. In DNA form, the CDR3 reads TGTGCCAGCTCCCCCGGGGGACAGGAGCCCTACGAGCAGTACTTC. Its translation: CASSPGGQEPYEQYF.

The chain recombines TRBV28 with TRBJ2-3, with a possible D match to TRBD1 (6 bases). From germline, CDR1 is MDHEN and CDR2 SYDVKM. Trimming shortened V by 8 bases and J by 6 bases, and 15 bases separated the two germline ends. CDR3 length equals 13 residues. This CDR3 is CASPSVGADTQYF. As DNA, the CDR3 is TGTGCCAGCCCGTCGGTGGGGGCGGATACGCAGTATTTT.

The chain carries TRBV6-5 and TRBJ1-2; D is uncertain. In germline, CDR1 is MNHEY, CDR2 SVGAGI. The CDR3 length is 15 residues. V gave up 5 bases and J gave up 0 bases, with 13 bases separating them. As DNA, the CDR3 is TGTGCCAGCAGTCGAGCGCGGAGAGCTAACTATGGCTACACCTTC. Translating gives CASSRARRANYGYTF.

This clone was counted a few times. The chain links TRBV6-5 to TRBJ1-5; D remains unclear. Germline values: CDR1 MNHEY, CDR2 SVGAGI. The CDR3 length is 13 residues. Trimming removed 5 bases at V and 1 base at J, with 6 bases between. The CDR3: CASSPYSNQPQHF. As DNA, the CDR3 is TGTGCCAGCAGTCCCTACAGCAATCAGCCCCAGCATTTT.

The chain carries TRBV15 and TRBJ1-5; 7 nucleotides line up with TRBD1. The ends lost 4 bases at V and 3 bases at J; junction bases unmatched: 3. The CDR3 runs 14 residues. The V gene's germline CDR1 is LNHNV and CDR2 YYDKDF (reference sequence). This CDR3 is CATSKGQHNQPQHF. CDR3 in DNA: TGTGCCACCAGCAAGGGACAGCACAATCAGCCCCAGCATTTT. The full variable domain, with the rest looked up from reference TRBV15 and TRBJ1-5, is DAMVIQNPRYQVTQFGKPVTLSCSQTLNHNVMYWYQQKSSQAPKLLFHYYDKDFNNEADTPDNFQSRRPNTSFCFLDIRSPGLGDTAMYLCATSKGQHNQPQHFGDGTRLSIL.

Concerning this clone itself: This same CDR3 is encoded by further DNA sequences in the sample. The genes are TRBV7-9 and TRBJ2-2; D is ambiguous. Germline CDR1 and CDR2: SEHNR and FQNEAQ (reference sequence). The ends were cut back, 1 base at V and 1 base at J, with 4 bases in the middle. The CDR3 consists of 14 residues. The CDR3 loop is CASSLGQNTGELFF. CDR3 nucleotides: TGTGCCAGCAGCTTAGGACAGAACACCGGGGAGCTGTTTTTT. The full variable domain, rest sourced from reference TRBV7-9 and TRBJ2-2, is DTGVSQNPRHKITKRGQNVTFRCDPISEHNRLYWYRQTLGQGPEFLTYFQNEAQLEKSRLLSDRFSAERPKGSFSTLEIQRTEQGDSAMYLCASSLGQNTGELFFGEGSRLTVL.

This clone was counted between two and nine times. This chain links TRBV6-2 or TRBV6-3 with TRBJ2-7, with D hard to call. From germline, CDR1 is MNHEY and CDR2 SVGEGT. The V end was cut by 2 bases, the J end by 4 bases, with 12 bases between. The CDR3 loop spans 14 amino acids. This CDR3 reads CASSYPGRYYEQYF. As DNA, the CDR3 is TGTGCCAGCAGTTACCCCGGCAGGTATTACGAGCAGTACTTC.

This chain connects TRBV2 to TRBJ1-6, with TRBD1 as a possible D gene (6 bases). Trimming removed 7 bases at V and 9 bases at J, with 13 bases between. CDR1 is SNHLY, CDR2 FYNNEI, per germline. The CDR3 has 13 residues. DNA for the CDR3: TGTGCCAGCAACAGGGAGAAAGCTTCACCCCTCCACTTT. Translation gives CASNREKASPLHF.

This sequence joins TRBV27 and TRBJ2-4; D unclear. The germline V gene encodes CDR1 MNHEY and CDR2 SMNVEV (reference sequence). V was clipped by 5 bases and J by 0 bases, with 14 bases between them. The CDR3 extends over 16 amino acids. The CDR3, as DNA: TGTGCCAGCAGTCCTGGCGGCCTACCAGCCAAAAACATTCAGTACTTC. Its protein is CASSPGGLPAKNIQYF.

The J gene is TRBJ2-7, the V gene TRBV2, with TRBD2 matching over 9 bases. Trimming at V came to 6 bases and at J to 3 bases, leaving 0 bases not matched to a gene. Germline V CDR1 and CDR2: SNHLY, FYNNEI. This CDR3 region has 12 residues. The CDR3 region has the DNA TGTGCCAGCAGGACTAGCGGCTACGAGCAGTACTTC. Protein product: CASRTSGYEQYF.

The rearrangement links TRBV4-1 to TRBJ1-6; possibly TRBD1 for D (6 bases). CDR1 and CDR2 (germline): MGHRA, YSYEKL. Trimming removed 1 base at V and 9 bases at J, with 13 bases between. The CDR3 extends over 15 amino acids. The CDR3 DNA follows: TGCGCCAGCAGCCAAGGGTCCCAGGGGCGTTCACCCCTCCACTTT. Translated, it gives CASSQGSQGRSPLHF.

V and J are TRBV19 and TRBJ1-2; 7 positions match TRBD1. Germline V lookup: CDR1 LNHDA, CDR2 SQIVND (reference sequence). Losses at the gene ends were 5 bases for V and 4 bases for J; bases not matched to a gene: 4. The CDR3 spans 13 residues. In DNA form, the CDR3 reads TGTGCCAGTAGTCGACAGGGAGTCTATGGCTACACCTTC. Residues: CASSRQGVYGYTF.

The V call is TRBV30, the J call TRBJ2-3; the D gene is possibly TRBD2 (5 bases). Germline V gene lookup returns CDR1 GTSNPN and CDR2 SVGIG (reference sequence). This CDR3 has 13 residues. Trimming took off 5 bases at V and 7 bases at J, with 16 bases between the two ends. The CDR3 DNA follows: TGTGCCTGGGCGAGGACTGACGCGAATACGCAGTATTTT. Encoded protein: CAWARTDANTQYF. The full variable domain, in which reference TRBV30 and TRBJ2-3 provide the parts outside the CDR3, is SQTIHQWPATLVQPVGSPLSLECTVEGTSNPNLYWYRQAAGRGLQLLFYSVGIGQISSEVPQNLSASRPQDRQFILSSKKLLLSDSGFYLCAWARTDANTQYFGPGTRLTVL.

J is TRBJ2-3 and V is TRBV5-4, with 8 bases matching TRBD2. Germline CDR1 is SGHNT and CDR2 is YYREEE (reference sequence). This CDR3 contains 15 residues. The J segment lost 0 bases and the V segment lost 4 bases, leaving 4 bases of the junction unmatched. The CDR3 DNA reads TGTGCCAGCAGCCAACTAGCGGAGAGCACAGATACGCAGTATTTT. It codes for CASSQLAESTDTQYF.

The rearrangement links TRBV4-3 to TRBJ1-1, with D possibly being TRBD1 (6 bases). Trimming took off 4 bases at V and 3 bases at J, with 15 bases between the two ends. The CDR3 is 15 amino acids. CDR1 LGHNA and CDR2 YSLEER come from the germline V gene. The CDR3 nucleotides are TGCGCCAGCAGCCGCCAGAGGGGGGGCTACACTGAAGCTTTCTTT. Protein: CASSRQRGGYTEAFF.

In this sample, this clone turned up once. The chain employs TRBV7-2 and TRBJ2-3; TRBD2 agrees at 8 bases. V was clipped by 4 bases and J by 2 bases; unmatched bases: 5. The CDR3 has 15 amino acids. From germline, CDR1 is SGHTA and CDR2 FQGNSA. The CDR3 here is CASSSVAGPTDTQYF. In nucleotides, the CDR3 is TGTGCCAGCAGCTCAGTAGCGGGACCCACAGATACGCAGTATTTT.

The chain joins TRBV27 to TRBJ2-1; D may be TRBD2 (6 bases). This CDR3 spans 15 amino acids. The germline V gene encodes CDR1 MNHEY and CDR2 SMNVEV (reference sequence). Trimming removed 3 bases from V and 7 bases from J, with 16 bases in between. CDR3 nucleotide sequence: TGTGCCAGCAGTTTTCGGGTCGGGGGTACGAATGAGCAGTTCTTC. Its protein product is CASSFRVGGTNEQFF.

This chain uses TRBV3-1 (or the pseudogene TRBV3-2) with TRBJ1-2, with D perhaps matching TRBD1 (6 bases). The V end was cut by 1 base, the J end by 5 bases, with 11 bases between. Germline loops: CDR1 LGHDT, CDR2 YNNKEL (reference sequence). CDR3 length: 14 residues. In DNA form, the CDR3 reads TGTGCCAGCAGCCAAGTTCAGGGGCGATATGGCTACACCTTC. Its protein product is CASSQVQGRYGYTF.

This clone was seen only once. The chain has TRBV19 and TRBJ1-2, with 10 bases matching TRBD1. This CDR3 is 20 amino acids long. After removal of 4 bases from V and 4 bases from J, the junction contained 21 bases not matched to a gene. The germline V gene encodes CDR1 LNHDA and CDR2 SQIVND (reference sequence). The CDR3 DNA reads as TGTGCCAGTAGTAACGGGGGGTCTTTTTCCGGGACAGGGGCTAGCTATGGCTACACCTTC. Translating it yields CASSNGGSFSGTGASYGYTF.